This T cell receptor (beta chain) was documented in a study of shared clonotypes between healthy human individuals (dated by TCRdb to about 2020). Looking at the study overall: Two women and three men aged 18 to 49 years were included in the cohort. To estimate repertoire size and how much clonotypes are shared between individuals, the study performed deep sequencing of blood TCR repertoires from a handful of healthy adults. Each donor's leukapheresis produced roughly between about 0.8 and 8.9 billion PBMCs. Per donor, three plates each were used for CD4 naive and CD4 memory, two for CD8 naive, and one for CD8 memory. Libraries were prepared and TCR repertoires were sequenced by different laboratories using diverse techniques, in order to increase sequencing depth and limit assay-specific biases. The investigation overall reported the following: About 5% of naive CD4, 3.5% of naive CD8, 2.3% of memory CD4, and more than 0.35% of memory CD8 clonotypes were shared across four donors. Clonotypes shared by all four sorted-subset donors showed higher generation probabilities than non-shared clonotypes. Estimated clonotype richness was generally larger for naive than for memory subsets. Rarefaction of sorted-subset datasets indicated incomplete sequencing despite the large sequencing depth. Sampling was limited to blood, and TCR repertoires in tissue likely differ from TCR repertoires in blood. Pairwise subsampling indicated that sequencing depth was expected to affect the degree of clonotype sharing among donors. Because the study included only a small number of donors, the genetic and exposure-history diversity represented was limited.

The donors were healthy, HIV-negative adults who had no recently reported acute infections or vaccinations. All donors were Caucasian adults living in Nashville, Tennessee, USA. CD4+ T cells were enriched by magnetic negative selection; naive cells were then positively selected on CD45RA, and the negative fraction formed the memory subset. Blood was collected by leukapheresis, and PBMCs were isolated by Ficoll-Histopaque density gradient centrifugation and then cryopreserved in liquid nitrogen vapor phase. Analytical flow cytometry was used to check the purity and quantity of every magnetically sorted T cell population. From each sorted fraction, genomic DNA was isolated and quantified by UV absorbance on a Nanodrop 2000c. Regarding this clone: The antigen it binds to is not known. Base qualities are not provided; no much larger clone lies one nucleotide away.

Measured from the cysteine to the phenylalanine, the CDR3 is 16 residues long. Left in the record is the CDR3 DNA by itself, 48 bases read in frame from the first base. Using the deep immunoSEQ assay, multiplex PCR amplified TCR CDR3 regions from genomic DNA. Genomic DNA extracted from each cell subset was distributed evenly over all wells of several immunoSEQ 96-well plates, and each plate served as one replicate. For sorted subsets, each replicate PCR was loaded with approximately 190 ng genomic DNA, equivalent to roughly 30,000 T cell genomes. Purified libraries were quantified with a Qubit 3.0 fluorometer, sized on a Bioanalyzer 2100, and re-quantified with the KAPA Library Quantification kit. Every immunoSEQ 96-well plate was sequenced on a dedicated single-read 150-cycle Illumina NextSeq 550 flow cell. As for the authors' bioinformatics: Because the immunoSEQ output included only junctional sequences and no quality scores, the filtering could not be the same as the filtering used for full-length reads. To assign V/J genes and CDR3, sequences were annotated against IMGT germline references using PyIR, a Python wrapper for IgBLAST v1.9. Reads were filtered out if the reads had weak V/J assignments (E-value above 1e-6), no CDR3, stop codons, out-of-frame junctions, or ambiguous translated residues. A V3J clonotype was defined by an identical inferred V gene, J gene, and CDR3 amino acid sequence. To compute the percentage overlap between repertoires, the number of shared unique clonotypes was divided by the size of the smaller repertoire. Repertoire richness was assessed with RTK rarefaction, the Chao1 estimator, and Recon v2.1 estimates of unobserved clonotypes. OLGA was used to compute generation probabilities for all TCRbeta clonotypes that the gDNA method yielded from a few donors. This immuneACCESS table, as held by TCRdb, lists in-frame sequences with V and J called but not all clones. Of the missing ones, under half trace to an unresolved V gene in checked studies; the others have no known cause. Clonal size and the V and J genes are those of that table, whereas D and trimming came from the DNA. Across this sample there are 2 million to 3 million clones, with 80% to 95% seen only once. Together, the top ten hold approximately 0.35% of the sample.

Source material: naive CD4+ T cells from PBMCs. Reading the label with the study, this specimen's cell subset or site is: CD45RA+ positively selected. The sequence was obtained from a man aged 18 to 30 in good health. Some clones in this sample may be carry-over from other donors' samples. The rearrangement joined TRBV21-1 to TRBJ1-1; TRBD1 is the table's D call, not checked against the DNA. TRBV21-1 is a pseudogene. The DNA reads TGTGCCAGCAGCAAAGGCACAGGGCGGATGAACACTGAAGCTTTCTTT. Translated, this gives CASSKGTGRMNTEAFF.